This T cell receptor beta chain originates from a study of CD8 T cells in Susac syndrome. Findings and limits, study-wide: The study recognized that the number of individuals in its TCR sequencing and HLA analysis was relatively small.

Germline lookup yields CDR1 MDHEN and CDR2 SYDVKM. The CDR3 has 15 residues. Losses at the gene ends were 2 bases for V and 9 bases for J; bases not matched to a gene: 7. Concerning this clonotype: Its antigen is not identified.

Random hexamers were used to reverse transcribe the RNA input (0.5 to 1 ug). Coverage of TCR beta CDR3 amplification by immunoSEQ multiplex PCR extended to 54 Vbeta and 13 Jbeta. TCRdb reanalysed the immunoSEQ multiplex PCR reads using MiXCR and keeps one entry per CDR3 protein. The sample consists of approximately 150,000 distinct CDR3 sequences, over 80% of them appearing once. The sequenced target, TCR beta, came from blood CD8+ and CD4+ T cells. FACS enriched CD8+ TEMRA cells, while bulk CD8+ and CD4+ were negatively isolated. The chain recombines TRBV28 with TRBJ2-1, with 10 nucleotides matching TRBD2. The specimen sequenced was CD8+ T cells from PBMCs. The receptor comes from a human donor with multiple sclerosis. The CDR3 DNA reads TGTGCCAGCAGTTTAATGCCTAGCGGGAGTGCTGAGCAGTTCTTC. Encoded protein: CASSLMPSGSAEQFF.